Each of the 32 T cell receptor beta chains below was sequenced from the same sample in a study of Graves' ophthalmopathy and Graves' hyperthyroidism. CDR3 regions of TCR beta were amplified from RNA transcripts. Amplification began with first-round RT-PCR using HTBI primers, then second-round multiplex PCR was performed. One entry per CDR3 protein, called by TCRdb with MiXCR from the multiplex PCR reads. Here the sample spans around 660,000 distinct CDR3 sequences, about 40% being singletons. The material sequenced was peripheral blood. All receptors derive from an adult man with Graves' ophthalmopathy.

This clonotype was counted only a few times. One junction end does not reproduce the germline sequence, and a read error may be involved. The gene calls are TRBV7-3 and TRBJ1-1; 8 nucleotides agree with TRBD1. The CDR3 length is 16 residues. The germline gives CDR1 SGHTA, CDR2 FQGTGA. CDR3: CASSQPARGRNTEAFF. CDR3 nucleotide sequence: TGCGCCAGCAGCCAGCCCGCCAGGGGGCGAAACACTGAAGCTTTCTTT.

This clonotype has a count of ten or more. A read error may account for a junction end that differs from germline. For the CDR3, the DNA is TGTGCTAGCAGCTTAAGGGAGGGTCAAGAGACCCAGTACTTC. Amino acid sequence: CASSLREGQETQYF. The chain is built from TRBV7-7 and TRBJ2-5, with TRBD2 matching over 7 bases. Germline V CDR1 and CDR2: SSHAT, FNYEAQ (reference sequence). This CDR3 region has 14 residues.

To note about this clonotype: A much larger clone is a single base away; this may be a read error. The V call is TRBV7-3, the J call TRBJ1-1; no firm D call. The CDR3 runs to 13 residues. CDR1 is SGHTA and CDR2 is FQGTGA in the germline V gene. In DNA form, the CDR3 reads TGTGCCAGCAGCTTAAGTCCGGGCACTGAAGCTCTCTTT. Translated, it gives CASSLSPGTEALF.

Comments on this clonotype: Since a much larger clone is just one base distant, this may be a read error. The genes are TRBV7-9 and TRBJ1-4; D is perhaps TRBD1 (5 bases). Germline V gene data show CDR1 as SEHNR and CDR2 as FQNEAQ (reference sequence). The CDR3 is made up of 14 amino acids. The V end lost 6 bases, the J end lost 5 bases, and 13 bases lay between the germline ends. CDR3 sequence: CASSRGRANEKLFF. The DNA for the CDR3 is TGTGCCAGCAGTAGGGGAAGGGCGAATGAAAAACTGTTTTTT.

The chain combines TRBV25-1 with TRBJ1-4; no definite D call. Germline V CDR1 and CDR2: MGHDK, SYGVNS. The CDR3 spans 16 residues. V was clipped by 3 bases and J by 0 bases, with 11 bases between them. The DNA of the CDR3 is TGTGCCAGCAGTGACTGGACGGATGCAACTAATGAAAAACTGTTTTTT. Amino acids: CASSDWTDATNEKLFF.

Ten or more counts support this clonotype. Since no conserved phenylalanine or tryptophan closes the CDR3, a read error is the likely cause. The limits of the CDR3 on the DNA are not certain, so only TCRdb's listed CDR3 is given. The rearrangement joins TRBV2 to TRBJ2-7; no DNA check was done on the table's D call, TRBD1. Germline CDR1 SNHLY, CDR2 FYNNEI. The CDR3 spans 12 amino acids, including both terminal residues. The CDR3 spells CASSKKPPPSSL.

The CDR3 loop is CSVEDGQGPGNTEAFF. CDR3 coding DNA: TGCAGCGTTGAAGACGGACAGGGGCCTGGGAACACTGAAGCTTTCTTT. J is TRBJ1-1 and V is TRBV29-1, with 9 nucleotides matching TRBD1. CDR1 SQVTM and CDR2 ANQGSEA come from the germline V gene. V lost 0 bases, J lost 1 base, and 6 bases stayed unmatched. The CDR3 spans 16 residues.

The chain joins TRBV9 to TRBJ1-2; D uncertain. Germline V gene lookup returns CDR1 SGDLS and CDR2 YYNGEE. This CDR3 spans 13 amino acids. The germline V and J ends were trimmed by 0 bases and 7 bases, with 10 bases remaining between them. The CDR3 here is CASSVAGISGYTF. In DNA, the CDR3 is TGTGCCAGCAGCGTAGCCGGGATAAGTGGCTACACCTTC.

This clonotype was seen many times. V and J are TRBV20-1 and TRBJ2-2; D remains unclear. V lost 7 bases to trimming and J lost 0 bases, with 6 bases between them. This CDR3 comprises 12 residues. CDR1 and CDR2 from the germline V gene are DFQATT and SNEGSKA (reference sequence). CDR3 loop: CSVRPNTGELFF. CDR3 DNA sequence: TGCAGTGTCAGGCCGAACACCGGGGAGCTGTTTTTT.

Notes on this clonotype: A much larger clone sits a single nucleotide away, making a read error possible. The CDR3: CASSEQAGGHTETQYF. The CDR3 DNA reads TGTGCCAGTAGTGAACAGGCAGGGGGGCATACAGAGACCCAGTACTTC. The chain is built from TRBV7-6 and TRBJ2-5, with D possibly TRBD1 on 7 matching bases. In germline, CDR1 is SGHVS, CDR2 FNYEAQ. The CDR3 sequence is 16 residues long. Deletions cut 9 bases from V and 4 bases from J, with 24 bases between.

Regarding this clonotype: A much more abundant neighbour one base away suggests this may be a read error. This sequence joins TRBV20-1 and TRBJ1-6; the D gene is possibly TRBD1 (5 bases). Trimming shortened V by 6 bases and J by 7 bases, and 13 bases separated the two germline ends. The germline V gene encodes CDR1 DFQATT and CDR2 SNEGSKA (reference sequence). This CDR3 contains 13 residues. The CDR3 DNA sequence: TGCAGTGCCTTACGGGGCAGAAATTCACCCCTCCACTTT. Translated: CSALRGRNSPLHF.

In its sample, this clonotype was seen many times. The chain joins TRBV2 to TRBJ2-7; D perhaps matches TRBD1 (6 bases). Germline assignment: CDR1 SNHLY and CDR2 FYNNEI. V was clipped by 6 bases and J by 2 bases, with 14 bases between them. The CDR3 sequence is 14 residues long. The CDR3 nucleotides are TGTGCCAGCAGCTTATCGAAGGGGGCCTACGAGCAGTACTTC. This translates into CASSLSKGAYEQYF.

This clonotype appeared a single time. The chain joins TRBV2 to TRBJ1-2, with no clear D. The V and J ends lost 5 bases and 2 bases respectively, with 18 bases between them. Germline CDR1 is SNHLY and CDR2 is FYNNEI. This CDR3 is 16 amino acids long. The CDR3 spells CASSHSVRRRNYGYTF. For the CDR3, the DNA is TGTGCCAGCAGTCACTCCGTCAGACGTCGAAACTATGGCTACACCTTC.

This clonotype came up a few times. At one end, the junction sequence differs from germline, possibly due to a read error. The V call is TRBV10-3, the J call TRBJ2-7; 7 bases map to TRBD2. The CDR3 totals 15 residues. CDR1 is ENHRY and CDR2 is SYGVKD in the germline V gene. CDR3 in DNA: TGTGCCAGCAGTGAGCAAGCGGGGAGCTCCTACGAGCAGTACTTC. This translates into CASSEQAGSSYEQYF.

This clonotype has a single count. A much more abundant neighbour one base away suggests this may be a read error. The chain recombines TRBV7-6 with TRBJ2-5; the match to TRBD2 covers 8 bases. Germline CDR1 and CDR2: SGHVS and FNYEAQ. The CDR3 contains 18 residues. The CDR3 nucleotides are TGTGCTAGCAGCTTTGGTGGATACGGGGGGGCCTCCCAAGAGACCCAGTACTTC. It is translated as CASSFGGYGGASQETQYF.

The CDR3 sequence is CASSDGQNYEQYF. The CDR3 DNA sequence: TGTGCCAGCAGTGATGGACAGAACTACGAGCAGTACTTC. The chain uses TRBV6-6 and TRBJ2-7; the D gene is possibly TRBD1 (6 bases). Germline V lookup: CDR1 MNHNY, CDR2 SVGAGI (reference sequence). The CDR3 extends over 13 amino acids. V lost 5 bases and J 3 bases, leaving 11 bases between the germline ends.

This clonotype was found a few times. The CDR3 protein is CASRVSPGTEAFF. CDR3 DNA sequence: TGTGCCAGCAGAGTATCACCCGGCACTGAAGCTTTCTTT. The chain has TRBV12-3 or TRBV12-4 and TRBJ1-1; no definite D call. V lost 6 bases and J 4 bases, leaving 12 bases between the germline ends. The CDR3 contains 13 residues.

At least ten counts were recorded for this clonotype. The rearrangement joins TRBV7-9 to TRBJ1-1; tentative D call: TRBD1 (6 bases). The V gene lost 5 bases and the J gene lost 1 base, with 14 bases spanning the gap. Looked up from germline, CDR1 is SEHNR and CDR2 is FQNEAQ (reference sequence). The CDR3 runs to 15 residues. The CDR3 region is CASSPQRGANTEAFF. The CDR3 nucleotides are TGTGCCAGCAGCCCCCAGAGGGGGGCGAACACTGAAGCTTTCTTT.

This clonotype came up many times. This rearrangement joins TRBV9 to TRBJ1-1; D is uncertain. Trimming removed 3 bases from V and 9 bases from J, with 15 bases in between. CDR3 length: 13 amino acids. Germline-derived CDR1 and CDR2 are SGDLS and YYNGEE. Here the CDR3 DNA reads TGTGCCAGCAGCGATGTAGCGCTCTCTAAAGCTTTCTTT. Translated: CASSDVALSKAFF.

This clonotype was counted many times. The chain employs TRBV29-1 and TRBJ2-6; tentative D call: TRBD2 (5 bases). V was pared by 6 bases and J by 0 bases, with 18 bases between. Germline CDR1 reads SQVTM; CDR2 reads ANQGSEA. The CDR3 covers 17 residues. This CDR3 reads CSVEMGSTDSGANVLTF. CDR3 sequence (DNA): TGCAGCGTGGAGATGGGGAGTACCGACTCTGGGGCCAACGTCCTGACTTTC.

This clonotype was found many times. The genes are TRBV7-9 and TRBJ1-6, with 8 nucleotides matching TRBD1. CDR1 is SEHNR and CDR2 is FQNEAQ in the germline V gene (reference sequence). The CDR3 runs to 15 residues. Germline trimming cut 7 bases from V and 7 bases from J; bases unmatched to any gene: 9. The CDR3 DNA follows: TGTGCCAGCAAAAGTGGGGGACAGGTGAATTCACCCCTCCACTTT. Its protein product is CASKSGGQVNSPLHF.

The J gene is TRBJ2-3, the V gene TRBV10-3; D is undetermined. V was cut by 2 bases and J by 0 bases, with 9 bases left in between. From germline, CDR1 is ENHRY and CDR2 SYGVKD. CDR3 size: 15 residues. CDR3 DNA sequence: TGTGCCATCAGTGAGGGCAGGCTAAGCACAGATACGCAGTATTTT. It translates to CAISEGRLSTDTQYF.

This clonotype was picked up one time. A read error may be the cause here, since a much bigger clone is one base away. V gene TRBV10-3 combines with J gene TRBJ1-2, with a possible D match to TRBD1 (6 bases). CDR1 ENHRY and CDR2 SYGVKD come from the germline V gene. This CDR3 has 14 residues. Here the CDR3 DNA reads TGTGCCAGCAGAAGCGAACAGGGTGCGGCTGGCTGCACCTTC. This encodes CASRSEQGAAGCTF.

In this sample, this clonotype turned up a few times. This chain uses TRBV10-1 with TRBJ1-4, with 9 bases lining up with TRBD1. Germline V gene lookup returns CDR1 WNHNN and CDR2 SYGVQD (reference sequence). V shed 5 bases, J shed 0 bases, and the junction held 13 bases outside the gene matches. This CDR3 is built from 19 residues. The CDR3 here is CASSFFRDRELATNEKLFF. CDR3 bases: TGCGCCAGCAGTTTTTTCCGGGACAGGGAACTAGCAACTAATGAAAAACTGTTTTTT.

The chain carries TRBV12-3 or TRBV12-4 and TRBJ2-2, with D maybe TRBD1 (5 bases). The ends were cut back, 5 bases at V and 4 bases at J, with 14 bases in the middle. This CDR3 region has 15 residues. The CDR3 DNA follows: TGTGCCAGCAGTCCGTACCAGGGAAGCACCGGGGAGCTGTTTTTT. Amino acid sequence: CASSPYQGSTGELFF.

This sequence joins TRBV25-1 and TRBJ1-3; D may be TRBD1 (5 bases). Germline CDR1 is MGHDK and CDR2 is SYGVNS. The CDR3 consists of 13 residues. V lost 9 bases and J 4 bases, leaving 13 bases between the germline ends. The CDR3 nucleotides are TGTGCCAGGGTAGGGGCGCAAGGAAACACCATATATTTT. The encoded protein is CARVGAQGNTIYF.

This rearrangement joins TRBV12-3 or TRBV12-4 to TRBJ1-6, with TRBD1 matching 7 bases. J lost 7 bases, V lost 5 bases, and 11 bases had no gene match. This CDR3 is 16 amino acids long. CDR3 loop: CASSRIQGVSNSPLHF. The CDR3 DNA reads TGTGCCAGCAGTCGAATCCAGGGGGTAAGCAATTCACCCCTCCACTTT.

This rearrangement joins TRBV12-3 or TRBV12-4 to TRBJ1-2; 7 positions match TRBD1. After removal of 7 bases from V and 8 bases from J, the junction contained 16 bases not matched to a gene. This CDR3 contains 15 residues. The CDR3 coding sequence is TGTGCCAGCACCCTTTTCCCCGGGACAGAGATGGGCTACACCTTC. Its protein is CASTLFPGTEMGYTF.

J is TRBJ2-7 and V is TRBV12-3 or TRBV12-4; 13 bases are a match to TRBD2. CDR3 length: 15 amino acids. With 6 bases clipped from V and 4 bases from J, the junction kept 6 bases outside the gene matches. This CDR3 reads CASRRTSGGGYEQYF. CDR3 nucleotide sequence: TGTGCCAGCAGGCGAACTAGCGGGGGGGGATACGAGCAGTACTTC.

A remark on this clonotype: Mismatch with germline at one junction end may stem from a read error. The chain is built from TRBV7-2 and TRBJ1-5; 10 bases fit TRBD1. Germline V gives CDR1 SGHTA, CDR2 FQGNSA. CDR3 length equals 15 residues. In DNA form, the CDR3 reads TGTGCCAGCAACTTAAGTGGGACAGGGGTTCAGCCCCAGCATTTT. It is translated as CASNLSGTGVQPQHF. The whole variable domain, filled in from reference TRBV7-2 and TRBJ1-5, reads GAGVSQSPSNKVTEKGKDVELRCDPISGHTALYWYRQSLGQGLEFLIYFQGNSAPDKSGLPSDRFSAERTGGSVSTLTIQRTQQEDSAVYLCASNLSGTGVQPQHFGDGTRLSIL.

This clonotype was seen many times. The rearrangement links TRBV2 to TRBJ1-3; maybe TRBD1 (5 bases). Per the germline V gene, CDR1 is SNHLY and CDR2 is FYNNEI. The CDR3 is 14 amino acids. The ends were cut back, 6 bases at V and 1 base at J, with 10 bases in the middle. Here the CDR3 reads CASRVDRSGNTIYF. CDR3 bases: TGTGCCAGCAGGGTAGACAGATCTGGAAACACCATATATTTT.

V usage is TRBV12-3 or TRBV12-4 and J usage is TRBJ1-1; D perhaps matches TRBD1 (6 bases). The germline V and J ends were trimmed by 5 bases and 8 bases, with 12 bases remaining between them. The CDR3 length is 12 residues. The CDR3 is CASSLDSHEAFF. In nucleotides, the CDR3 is TGTGCCAGCAGTCTGGACAGTCACGAAGCTTTCTTT.